The rows below give T cell receptor beta chains drawn from one sample of a study of CD8 T cells in Susac syndrome. TCRdb independently ran MiXCR on the immunoSEQ multiplex PCR reads; one entry per CDR3 protein. The table has 100,000 to 150,000 distinct CDR3 sequences, around 94% seen once. Sequenced sample: CD4+ T cells from PBMCs. These receptor sequences come from a human donor in good health. Each CDR3 is given with its conserved first and last residue. The order of the fields is D gene, J gene, V gene, clone size, CDR3 DNA, CDR3 protein. D genes are given only for firm matches. Size is omitted from some rows. Given values are once, few, many or a class for expanded clones.

TRBD1,TRBJ1-2,TRBV20-1,-,TGCAGTGCTAGAGATGGGGGGGTAACACAGGGGATTCACAACTATGGCTACACCTTC,CSARDGGVTQGIHNYGYTF
-,TRBJ2-2,TRBV20-1,-,TGCAGTGTCGCCGGGACTGCGAACACCGGGGAGCTGTTTTTT,CSVAGTANTGELFF
TRBD1,TRBJ2-4,TRBV30,-,TGTGCCTGGGGGCAGGGGGCCGCAAACATTCAGTACTTC,CAWGQGAANIQYF
-,TRBJ2-7,TRBV5-1,-,TGCGCCAGCAGCCGCACGTCCGGCGACGAGCAGTACTTC,CASSRTSGDEQYF
-,TRBJ1-1,TRBV6-6,-,TGTGCCAGCAGCCTCGCGGATGGGGAAGCTTTCTTT,CASSLADGEAFF
-,TRBJ2-7,TRBV13,-,TGTGCCAGCAGCTTAAGCAGAGACTACGAGCAGTACTTC,CASSLSRDYEQYF
TRBD1,TRBJ1-1,TRBV5-1,once,TGCGCCAGCTCAAAGCAAGGACAGGGGAACACTGAAGCTTTCTTT,CASSKQGQGNTEAFF
TRBD2,TRBJ2-5,TRBV30,-,TGTGCCTGGAGTGGGAAATCGGCGCTAGCGGGCAGGACCCAGTACTTC,CAWSGKSALAGRTQYF
-,TRBJ2-3,TRBV29-1,-,TGCAGCCACATTGACACAAGCACAGATACGCAGTATTTT,CSHIDTSTDTQYF
TRBD1,TRBJ1-5,TRBV12-3/TRBV12-4,-,TGTGCCAGCAGCAGGACCGGGACAGGGCTCAATCAGCCCCAGCATTTT,CASSRTGTGLNQPQHF
-,TRBJ2-3,TRBV6-2/TRBV6-3,-,TGTGCCAGCAGTCCCGGACACGGCGGAGATACGCAGTATTTT,CASSPGHGGDTQYF
-,TRBJ1-3,TRBV20-1,-,TGCAGTGCTAGGGATAAAAGCTCTGGAAACACCATATATTTT,CSARDKSSGNTIYF
-,TRBJ1-1,TRBV12-3/TRBV12-4,-,TGTGCCAGCAGCCAGGGAATCGCTGAAGCTTTCTTT,CASSQGIAEAFF
TRBD1,TRBJ2-7,TRBV18,-,TGTGCCAGCTCCCCACAGGGGGCCAACGAGCAGTACTTC,CASSPQGANEQYF
TRBD2,TRBJ2-2,TRBV3-1,-,TGTGCCAGCAGCCAAGTGGTACTAGCGGGAGGGCCAAACGCCGGGGAGCTGTTTTTT,CASSQVVLAGGPNAGELFF
-,TRBJ1-1,TRBV5-1,-,TGCGCCAGCAGCTTAACAGGGCCCACTGAAGCTTTCTTT,CASSLTGPTEAFF
TRBD2,TRBJ2-1,TRBV3-1,-,TGTGCCAGCAGCCAAGATTTACGGGGGGCCTACAATGAGCAGTTCTTC,CASSQDLRGAYNEQFF
-,TRBJ2-3,TRBV2,once,TGTGCCAGCAGTGATACGGGAGTGGGCACAGATACGCAGTATTTT,CASSDTGVGTDTQYF